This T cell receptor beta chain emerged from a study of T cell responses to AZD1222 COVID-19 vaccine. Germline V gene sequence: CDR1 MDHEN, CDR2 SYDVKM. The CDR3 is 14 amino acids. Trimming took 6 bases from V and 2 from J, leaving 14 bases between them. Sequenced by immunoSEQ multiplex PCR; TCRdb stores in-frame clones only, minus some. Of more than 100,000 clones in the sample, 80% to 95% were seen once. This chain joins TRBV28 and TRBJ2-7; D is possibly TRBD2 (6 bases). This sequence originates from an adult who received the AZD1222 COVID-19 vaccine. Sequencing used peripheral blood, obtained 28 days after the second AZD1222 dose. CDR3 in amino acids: CASRMGLGPYEQYF. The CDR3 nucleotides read TGTGCCAGCAGGATGGGACTGGGCCCCTACGAGCAGTACTTC.